The 8 T cell receptor beta chains listed next were all sequenced from one sample in a study of T cells in Graves' hyperthyroidism and ophthalmopathy. Amplification yielded TCR beta CDR3 regions, with RNA transcripts as the source. A set of HTBI primers served as the primers for a first-round RT-PCR of the TCR CDR3. Via MiXCR, TCRdb re-called the multiplex PCR reads, giving one row per CDR3 protein. The table shows hundreds of thousands of distinct CDR3 sequences, with around 15% occurring only once. Sequenced material: blood. All receptors come from a man between 18 and 35 years old with Graves' ophthalmopathy.

This clonotype was observed at least ten times. The V and J genes are TRBV11-2 and TRBJ2-1, with 9 nucleotides matching TRBD1. Trimming cost V 1 base and J 6 bases; bases outside gene matches: 7. Germline lookup yields CDR1 SGHAT and CDR2 FQNNGV. The CDR3 runs 16 residues. CDR3 DNA sequence: TGTGCCAGCAGCTTAGGAGGACAGGGGACGCTCAATGAGCAGTTCTTC. Protein: CASSLGGQGTLNEQFF.

The J gene is TRBJ2-1, the V gene TRBV7-2; 8 bases are a match to TRBD2. J was trimmed by 4 bases and V by 10 bases; bases with no gene match: 9. The CDR3 length is 14 residues. In germline, CDR1 is SGHTA, CDR2 FQGNSA. As DNA, the CDR3 is TGTGCCACCTTGAGCGGGAGCATGTACAATGAGCAGTTCTTC. It specifies CATLSGSMYNEQFF.

The V call is TRBV7-8, the J call TRBJ1-4, with TRBD1 matching 8 bases. This CDR3 is built from 14 residues. CDR1 and CDR2 (germline): SGHVS, FQNEAQ. Unmatched junction bases numbered 4, after V lost 4 bases and J lost 6 bases. The CDR3 DNA sequence: TGTGCCAGCAGCTGGGACAGGAGTGATGAAAAACTGTTTTTT. This encodes CASSWDRSDEKLFF.

The table lists this clonotype with many counts. V is TRBV2 and J is TRBJ1-4; 12 bases align to TRBD1. The junction had 6 bases not matched to a gene; V was cut back by 2 bases and J by 8 bases. CDR3 length equals 16 residues. The germline V gene encodes CDR1 SNHLY and CDR2 FYNNEI. The CDR3 DNA sequence: TGTGCCAGCAGTGAAAGGGGACAGGGGGCGCGCGAAAAACTGTTTTTT. Translating gives CASSERGQGAREKLFF. Complete variable domain (other parts from reference TRBV2 and TRBJ1-4): EPEVTQTPSHQVTQMGQEVILRCVPISNHLYFYWYRQILGQKVEFLVSFYNNEISEKSEIFDDQFSVERPDGSNFTLKIRSTKLEDSAMYFCASSERGQGAREKLFFGSGTQLSVL.

CDR3 in DNA: TGTGCCAGTAGTAAAGGGTCTCAAGAGCAGTACTTC. Protein sequence: CASSKGSQEQYF. The chain links TRBV19 to TRBJ2-7; D remains ambiguous. Trimming removed 4 bases from V and 7 bases from J, with 11 bases in between. The CDR3 runs 12 residues. In germline, CDR1 is LNHDA, CDR2 SQIVND (reference sequence).

The CDR3 nucleotides read TGTGCCATCAGCCTGACTAGCGGGGGGGCGGGTGAGCAGTTCTTC. It codes for CAISLTSGGAGEQFF. The chain is built from TRBV10-3 and TRBJ2-1; 14 bases fit TRBD2. CDR1 is ENHRY, CDR2 SYGVKD, per germline. The CDR3 runs 15 residues. J gave up 9 bases and V 6 bases, and 7 bases lay outside the gene matches.

At least ten counts were recorded for this clonotype. The chain couples TRBV5-1 to TRBJ2-2; the D gene is possibly TRBD2 (5 bases). The length of the CDR3 is 15 residues. Per germline, CDR1 SGHRS and CDR2 YFSETQ. V lost 0 bases and J lost 4, with 10 bases in between. CDR3 sequence (DNA): TGCGCCAGCAGCTTGGGAAGCGGAGGCACCGGGGAGCTGTTTTTT. It translates to CASSLGSGGTGELFF.

This clonotype was recorded at least ten times. V and J are TRBV20-1 and TRBJ2-4; TRBD2 is a possible D gene (5 bases). The CDR3 contains 12 residues. V lost 7 bases to trimming and J lost 9 bases, with 16 bases between them. Germline CDR1 is DFQATT and CDR2 is SNEGSKA (reference sequence). The CDR3 DNA sequence: TGCAGTGAACTAGGACCGGGCGGCATTCAGTACTTC. This gives the protein CSELGPGGIQYF.